Listed below are T cell receptor beta chains from one sample, sequenced in a study of human T cells and chemical hapten exposure. TCRdb redid the calling of the RACE reads with MiXCR, one entry per CDR3 protein. The sample comprises 35,000 to 50,000 distinct CDR3 sequences, approximately 10% of which are singletons, and roughly 6.2% rests with the top ten. This specimen consisted of whole blood, obtained in connection with sensitization to the hapten diphenylcyclopropenone (DPC). These receptors were taken from a young man with alopecia areata. Some clones in this sample may be carry-over from other donors' samples. Each CDR3 is given with its conserved first and last residue. Fields, in order: V gene, J gene, CDR3 protein.

>TRBV19|TRBJ2-3
CASRRGTDTQYF
>TRBV5-1|TRBJ2-6
CASSPGTTLPTGANVLTF
>TRBV7-6|TRBJ1-2
CASSYTDRGRDGYTF
>TRBV13|TRBJ1-3
CASSLRQGRSGNTIYF
>TRBV12-5|TRBJ1-1
CASGPGDSLEAFF
>TRBV5-6|TRBJ2-3
CASSLPRQGGADTQYF
>TRBV6-1|TRBJ2-1
CASSGTWGLGSQEQFF
>TRBV5-5|TRBJ1-1
CASSHARAENTEAFF
>TRBV29-1|TRBJ2-3
CSVYTDTQYF
>TRBV11-2|TRBJ1-2
CASSLSPSSLGYGYTF
>TRBV5-1|TRBJ2-7
CASSLTGNEQYF
>TRBV2|TRBJ2-6
CASLGGGYSGANVLTF
>TRBV11-2|TRBJ2-1
CASSPPRLAGGQYNEQFF
>TRBV7-8|TRBJ1-1
CASSLVGRATEAFF
>TRBV4-3|TRBJ2-1
CASSQDGLAGLPYNEQFF
>TRBV6-6|TRBJ1-1
CASLFKMNTEAFF
>TRBV25-1|TRBJ2-5
CASSRPLLSGETQYF
>TRBV5-1|TRBJ1-1
CASSLPAGEEAFF
>TRBV5-1|TRBJ2-1
CASSLGSARSYNEQFF